This T cell receptor (beta chain) was found in a study of blood T cell repertoires in COVID-19. Only in-frame clones appear in the TCRdb table, and some are missing; sequencing was by immunoSEQ multiplex PCR. The table shows roughly 250,000 clones, with 80% to 90% occurring only once. Ages ranged from roughly 18 to 100 years, with residence in approximately 25 US areas. With 4 bases clipped from V and 1 base from J, the junction kept 7 bases outside the gene matches. CDR3 size: 15 residues. The source material was PBMCs or T cells enriched from blood (not recorded which). J is TRBJ1-1 and V is TRBV5-3; 7 nucleotides match TRBD1. TRBV5-3 is classed as an ORF, of uncertain function. The source is a man aged 35-49 years who had recovered from COVID-19. The CDR3: CARSTVQGRNTEAFF. The CDR3 nucleotides are TGTGCCAGAAGCACCGTACAGGGGAGGAACACTGAAGCTTTCTTT.